This section outlines one T cell receptor beta chain sequence together with its context. Its antigen is currently unknown. Indicated time point: baseline, week 1 (first vaccination visit). The treatment denotes: pre-vaccination baseline after standard-of-care therapy. The data stem from a study of a mutant IDH1 vaccine in newly diagnosed glioma. Findings and limits, study-wide: Variations in leading peripheral T cell clonotypes appeared to have no connection with pseudoprogression.

Clones were sequenced by immunoSEQ multiplex PCR, and TCRdb holds only the in-frame ones, with some missing. The profile covers 98,000 or so clones, with about 90% appearing a single time and approximately 0.58% taken by the ten largest. The CDR3 is made up of 14 amino acids. V lost 4 bases and J lost 5, with 12 bases in between. CDR1 is LNHDA, CDR2 SQIVND, per germline (reference sequence). The genes are TRBV19 and TRBJ1-5; D is perhaps TRBD1 (6 bases). The sample was PBMCs, taken from a glioma patient treated with radiotherapy, temozolomide or both. The source of this sequence is a woman in her 50s with glioma. In nucleotides, the CDR3 is TGTGCCAGTAGTACACGGGGGGCCCATCAGCCCCAGCATTTT. Translation gives CASSTRGAHQPQHF.